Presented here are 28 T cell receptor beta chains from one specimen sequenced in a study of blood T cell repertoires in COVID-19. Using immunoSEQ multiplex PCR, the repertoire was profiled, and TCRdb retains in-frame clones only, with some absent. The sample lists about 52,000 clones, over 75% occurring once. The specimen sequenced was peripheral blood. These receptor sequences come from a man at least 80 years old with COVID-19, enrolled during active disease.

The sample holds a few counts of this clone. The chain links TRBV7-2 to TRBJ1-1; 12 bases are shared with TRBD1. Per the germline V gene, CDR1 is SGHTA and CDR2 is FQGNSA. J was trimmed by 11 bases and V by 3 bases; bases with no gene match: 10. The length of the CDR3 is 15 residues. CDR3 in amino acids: CASSLGGQGAARAFF. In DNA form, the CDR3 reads TGTGCCAGCAGCTTGGGGGGACAGGGGGCTGCCAGGGCTTTCTTT.

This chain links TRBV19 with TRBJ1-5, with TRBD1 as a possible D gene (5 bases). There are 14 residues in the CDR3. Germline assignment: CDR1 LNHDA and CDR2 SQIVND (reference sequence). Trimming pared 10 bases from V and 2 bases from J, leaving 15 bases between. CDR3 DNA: TGTGCCACCTCCTTGGGGCAGGGCAATCAGCCCCAGCATTTT. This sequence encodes CATSLGQGNQPQHF.

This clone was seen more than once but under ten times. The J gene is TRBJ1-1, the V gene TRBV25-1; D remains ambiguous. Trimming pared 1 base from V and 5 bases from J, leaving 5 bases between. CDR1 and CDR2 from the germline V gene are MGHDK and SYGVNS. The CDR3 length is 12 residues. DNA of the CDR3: TGTGCCAGCAGTGAATCTAGAACTGAAGCTTTCTTT. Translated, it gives CASSESRTEAFF.

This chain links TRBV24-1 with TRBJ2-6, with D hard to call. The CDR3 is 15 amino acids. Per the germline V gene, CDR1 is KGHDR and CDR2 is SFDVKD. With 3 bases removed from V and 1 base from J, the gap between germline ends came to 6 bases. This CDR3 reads CATSDAGSGANVLTF. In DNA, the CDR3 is TGTGCCACCAGTGATGCCGGGTCTGGGGCCAACGTCCTGACTTTC.

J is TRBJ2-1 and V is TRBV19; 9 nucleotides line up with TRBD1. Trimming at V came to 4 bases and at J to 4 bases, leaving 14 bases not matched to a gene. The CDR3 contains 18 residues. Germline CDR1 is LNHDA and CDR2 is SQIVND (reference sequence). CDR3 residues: CASSTDSAGQGAYNEQFF. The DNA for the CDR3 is TGTGCCAGTAGTACCGACTCAGCGGGACAGGGTGCTTACAATGAGCAGTTCTTC.

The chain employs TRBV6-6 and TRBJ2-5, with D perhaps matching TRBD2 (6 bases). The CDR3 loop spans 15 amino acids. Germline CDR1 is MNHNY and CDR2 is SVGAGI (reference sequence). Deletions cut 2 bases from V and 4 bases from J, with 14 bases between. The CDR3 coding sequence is TGTGCCAGCAGTTACGAGGGACTTTGGGGAGAGACCCAGTACTTC. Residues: CASSYEGLWGETQYF.

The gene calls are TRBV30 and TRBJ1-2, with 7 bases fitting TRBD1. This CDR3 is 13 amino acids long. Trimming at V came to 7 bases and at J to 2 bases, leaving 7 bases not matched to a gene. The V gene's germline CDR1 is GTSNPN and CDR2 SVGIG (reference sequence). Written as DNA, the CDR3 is TGTGCCTCACAGGGGTACCTAAACTATGGCTACACCTTC. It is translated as CASQGYLNYGYTF.

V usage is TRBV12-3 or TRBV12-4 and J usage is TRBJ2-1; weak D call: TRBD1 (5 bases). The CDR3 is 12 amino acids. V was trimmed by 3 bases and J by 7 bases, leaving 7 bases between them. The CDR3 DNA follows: TGTGCCAGCAGTTTTGCAGGGAATGAGCAGTTCTTC. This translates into CASSFAGNEQFF.

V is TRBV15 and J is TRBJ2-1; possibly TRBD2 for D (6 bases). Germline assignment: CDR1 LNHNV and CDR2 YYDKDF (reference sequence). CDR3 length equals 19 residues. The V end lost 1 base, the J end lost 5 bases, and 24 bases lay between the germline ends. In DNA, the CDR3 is TGTGCCACCAGCAGAGGGGGGGTCGCGTTTGGGCAGATGAACAATGAGCAGTTCTTC. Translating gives CATSRGGVAFGQMNNEQFF.

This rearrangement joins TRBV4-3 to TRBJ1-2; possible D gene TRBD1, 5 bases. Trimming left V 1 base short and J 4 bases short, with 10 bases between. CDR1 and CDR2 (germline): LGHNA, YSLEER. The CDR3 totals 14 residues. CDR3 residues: CASSQGHGGYGYTF. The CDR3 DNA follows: TGCGCCAGCAGCCAAGGGCACGGGGGCTATGGCTACACCTTC.

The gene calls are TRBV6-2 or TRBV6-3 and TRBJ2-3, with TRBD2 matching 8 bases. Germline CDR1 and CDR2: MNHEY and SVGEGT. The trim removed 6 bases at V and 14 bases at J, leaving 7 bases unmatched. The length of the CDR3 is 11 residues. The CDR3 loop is CASSRLGGVYF. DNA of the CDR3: TGTGCCAGCAGCCGTCTCGGGGGGGTGTATTTT.

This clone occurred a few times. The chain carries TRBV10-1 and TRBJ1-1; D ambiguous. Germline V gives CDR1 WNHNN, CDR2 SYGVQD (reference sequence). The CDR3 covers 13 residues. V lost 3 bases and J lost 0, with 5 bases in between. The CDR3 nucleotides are TGCGCCAGCAGTGACGACATGAACACTGAAGCTTTCTTT. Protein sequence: CASSDDMNTEAFF.

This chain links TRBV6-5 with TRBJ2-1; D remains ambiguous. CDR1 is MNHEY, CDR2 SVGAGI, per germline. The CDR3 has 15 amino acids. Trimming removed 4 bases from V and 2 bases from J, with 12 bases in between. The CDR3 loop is CASSSLGTTYNEQFF. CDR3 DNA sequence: TGTGCCAGCAGTTCCCTAGGAACGACCTACAATGAGCAGTTCTTC.

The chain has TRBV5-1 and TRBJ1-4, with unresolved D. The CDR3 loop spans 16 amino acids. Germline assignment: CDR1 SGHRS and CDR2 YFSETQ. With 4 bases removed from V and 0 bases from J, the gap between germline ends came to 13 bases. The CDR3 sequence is CASSRPTGSTNEKLFF. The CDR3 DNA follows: TGCGCCAGCAGCCGGCCTACGGGGTCAACTAATGAAAAACTGTTTTTT. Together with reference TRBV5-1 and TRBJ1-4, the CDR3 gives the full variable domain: KAGVTQTPRYLIKTRGQQVTLSCSPISGHRSVSWYQQTPGQGLQFLFEYFSETQRNKGNFPGRFSGRQFSNSRSEMNVSTLELGDSALYLCASSRPTGSTNEKLFFGSGTQLSVL.

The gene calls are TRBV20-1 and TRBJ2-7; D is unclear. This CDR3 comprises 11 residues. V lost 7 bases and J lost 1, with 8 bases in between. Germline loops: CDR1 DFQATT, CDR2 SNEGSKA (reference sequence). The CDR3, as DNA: TGCAGTGTCAAACTTTCCTACGAGCAGTACGTC. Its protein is CSVKLSYEQYV.

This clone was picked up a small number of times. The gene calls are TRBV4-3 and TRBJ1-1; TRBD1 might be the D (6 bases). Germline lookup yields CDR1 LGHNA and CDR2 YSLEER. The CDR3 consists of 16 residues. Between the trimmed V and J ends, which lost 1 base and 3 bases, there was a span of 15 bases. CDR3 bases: TGCGCCAGCAGCCAAGTGTGGGGGCTCCTGGACACTGAAGCTTTCTTT. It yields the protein CASSQVWGLLDTEAFF.

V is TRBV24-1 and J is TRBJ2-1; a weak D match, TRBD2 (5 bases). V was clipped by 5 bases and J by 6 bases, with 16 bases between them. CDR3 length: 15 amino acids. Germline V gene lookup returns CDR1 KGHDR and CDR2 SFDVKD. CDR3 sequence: CATSGPTRAGNEQFF. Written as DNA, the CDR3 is TGTGCCACCAGTGGCCCGACGCGGGCAGGCAATGAGCAGTTCTTC.

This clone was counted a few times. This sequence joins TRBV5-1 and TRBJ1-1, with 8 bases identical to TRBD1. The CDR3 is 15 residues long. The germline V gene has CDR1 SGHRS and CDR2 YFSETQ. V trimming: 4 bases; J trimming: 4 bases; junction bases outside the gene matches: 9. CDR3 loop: CASSLLTGVGTEAFF. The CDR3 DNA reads TGCGCCAGCAGCCTATTGACAGGGGTCGGCACTGAAGCTTTCTTT.

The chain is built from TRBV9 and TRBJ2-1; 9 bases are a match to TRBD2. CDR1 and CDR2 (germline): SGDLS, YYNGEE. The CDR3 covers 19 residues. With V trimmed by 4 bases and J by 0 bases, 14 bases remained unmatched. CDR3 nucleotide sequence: TGTGCCAGCAGCCCTAGTCTCTCGGCTAGCGGGATCTCCTACAATGAGCAGTTCTTC. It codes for CASSPSLSASGISYNEQFF.

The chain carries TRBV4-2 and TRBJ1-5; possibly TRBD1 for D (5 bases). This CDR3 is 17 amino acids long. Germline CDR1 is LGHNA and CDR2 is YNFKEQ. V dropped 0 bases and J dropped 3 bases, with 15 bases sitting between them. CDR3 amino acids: CASSQDGRRENNQPQHF. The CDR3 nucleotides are TGTGCCAGCAGCCAAGATGGGCGCAGGGAAAACAATCAGCCCCAGCATTTT.

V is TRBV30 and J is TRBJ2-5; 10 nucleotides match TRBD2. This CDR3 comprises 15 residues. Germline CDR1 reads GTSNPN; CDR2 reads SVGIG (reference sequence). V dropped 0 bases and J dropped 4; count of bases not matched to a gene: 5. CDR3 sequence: CAWSVRLAGVETQYF. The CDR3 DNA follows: TGTGCCTGGAGTGTACGCCTAGCGGGAGTAGAGACCCAGTACTTC.

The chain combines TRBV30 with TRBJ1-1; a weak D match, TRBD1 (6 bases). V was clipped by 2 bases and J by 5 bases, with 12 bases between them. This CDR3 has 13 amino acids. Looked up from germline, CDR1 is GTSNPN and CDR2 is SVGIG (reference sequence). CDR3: CAWSSDSQTEAFF. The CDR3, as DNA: TGTGCCTGGAGTTCGGACAGTCAAACTGAAGCTTTCTTT.

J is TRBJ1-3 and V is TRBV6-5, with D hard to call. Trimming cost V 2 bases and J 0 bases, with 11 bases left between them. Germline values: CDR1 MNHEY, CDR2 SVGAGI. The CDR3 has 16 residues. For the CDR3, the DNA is TGTGCCAGCAGTTACGGTTCCCTCAGCTCTGGAAACACCATATATTTT. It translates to CASSYGSLSSGNTIYF.

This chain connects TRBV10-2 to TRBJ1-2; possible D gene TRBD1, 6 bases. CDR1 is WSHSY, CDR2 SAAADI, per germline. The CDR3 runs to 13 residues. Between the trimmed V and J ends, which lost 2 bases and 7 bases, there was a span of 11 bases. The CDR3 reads CASSETRTAGYTF. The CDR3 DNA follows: TGCGCCAGCAGTGAGACCCGGACAGCTGGCTACACCTTC.

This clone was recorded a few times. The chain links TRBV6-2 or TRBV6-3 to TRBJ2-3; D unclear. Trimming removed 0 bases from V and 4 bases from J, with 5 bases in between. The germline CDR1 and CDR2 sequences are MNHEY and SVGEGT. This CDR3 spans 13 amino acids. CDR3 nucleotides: TGTGCCAGCAGTTACTCCGGTGCAGATACGCAGTATTTT. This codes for CASSYSGADTQYF.

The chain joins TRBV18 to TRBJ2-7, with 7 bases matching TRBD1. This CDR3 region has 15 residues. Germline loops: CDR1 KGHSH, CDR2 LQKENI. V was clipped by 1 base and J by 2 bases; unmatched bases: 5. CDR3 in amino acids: CASSPQTGYPYEQYF. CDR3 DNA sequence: TGTGCCAGCTCACCACAGACAGGGTACCCCTACGAGCAGTACTTC.

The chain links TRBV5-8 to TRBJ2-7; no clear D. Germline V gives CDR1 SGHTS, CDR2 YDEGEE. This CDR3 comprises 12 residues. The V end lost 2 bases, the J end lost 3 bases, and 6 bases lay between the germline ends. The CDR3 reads CASSFSRYEQYV. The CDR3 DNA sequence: TGTGCCAGCAGCTTTAGCCGCTACGAGCAGTACGTC.

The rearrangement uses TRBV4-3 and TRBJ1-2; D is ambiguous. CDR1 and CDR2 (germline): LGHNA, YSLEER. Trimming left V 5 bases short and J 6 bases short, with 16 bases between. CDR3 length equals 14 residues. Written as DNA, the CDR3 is TGCGCCAGCAGCAGGATCGGGATGCACAATGGCTACACCTTC. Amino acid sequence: CASSRIGMHNGYTF.